This T cell receptor (beta chain) was documented in a study of T-cell reconstitution after alpha-beta-depleted transplantation in children. This clonotype was seen a handful of times. Preparation of the TCRbeta library involved a method that used unique molecular identifiers. TCRdb redid the calling of the PCR reads with MiXCR, one entry per CDR3 protein. The sample lists fewer than 750,000 distinct CDR3 sequences; roughly 23% were seen once. CDR3 size: 16 residues. Unmatched junction bases numbered 12, after V lost 8 bases and J lost 4 bases. The germline gives CDR1 MNHNS, CDR2 SASEGT. This sample comprised PBMCs, mostly from graft donor cells, obtained 360 days after TCRalphabeta/CD19-depleted stem cell transplant. This receptor was identified in a boy under three years old who had a stem cell transplant for acute myeloid leukemia, so the T cells may come from the graft donor. The V gene is TRBV6-1, the J gene TRBJ2-3; 10 bases fit TRBD1. CDR3 nucleotides: TGTGCCAGCGGCCCGGGGCGGACAGGGGGAGCAGATACGCAGTATTTT. Translation: CASGPGRTGGADTQYF.